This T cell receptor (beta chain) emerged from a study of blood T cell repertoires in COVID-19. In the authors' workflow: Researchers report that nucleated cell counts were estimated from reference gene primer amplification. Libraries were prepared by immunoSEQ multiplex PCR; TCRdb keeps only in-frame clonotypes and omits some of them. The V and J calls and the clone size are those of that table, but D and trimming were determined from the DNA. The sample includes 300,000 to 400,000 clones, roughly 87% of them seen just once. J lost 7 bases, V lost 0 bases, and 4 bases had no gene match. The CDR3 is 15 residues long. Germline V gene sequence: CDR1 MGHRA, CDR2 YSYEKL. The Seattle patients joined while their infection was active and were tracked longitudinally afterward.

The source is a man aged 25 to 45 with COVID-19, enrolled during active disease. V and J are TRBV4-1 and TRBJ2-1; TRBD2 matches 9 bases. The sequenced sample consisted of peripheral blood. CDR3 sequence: CASSQESGGINEQFF. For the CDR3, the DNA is TGCGCCAGCAGCCAAGAGAGCGGGGGGATTAATGAGCAGTTCTTC.